This TCR beta chain was identified in a study of blood T cell repertoires in COVID-19. Clones were read by immunoSEQ multiplex PCR, and TCRdb kept only the in-frame ones, dropping some. The table has 150,000 to 190,000 clones, around 74% seen once. The CDR3 length is 15 residues. Trimming removed 6 bases from V and 5 bases from J, with 19 bases in between. Germline V CDR1 and CDR2: LNHDA, SQIVND (reference sequence). This chain uses TRBV19 with TRBJ1-2; perhaps TRBD1 as D (6 bases). Sequencing used peripheral blood. The clonotype was recovered from a woman older than 75 with acute or convalescent COVID-19. The CDR3 sequence: CASSLGLQGGYGYTF. In DNA form, the CDR3 reads TGTGCCAGTAGCCTAGGGTTACAGGGAGGGTATGGCTACACCTTC.